What follows are 29 T cell receptor beta chains derived from one specimen sequenced in a study of cytomegalovirus exposure and HLA in healthy donors. A multiplex PCR was run with 60 Vbeta primers and 13 Jbeta primers. Data came from immunoSEQ multiplex PCR; TCRdb stores just in-frame clones and leaves some out. The sample's table shows roughly 120,000 clones. Source material: PBMCs. The source of these receptors is a man aged 25 to 40 in good health and CMV-seronegative.

This chain connects TRBV5-1 to TRBJ2-1; TRBD2 aligns across 8 bases. This CDR3 region has 15 residues. Germline CDR1 SGHRS, CDR2 YFSETQ. V shed 7 bases and J 6 bases; nucleotides not matched to a gene: 12. The CDR3, as DNA: TGCGCCAGCGGTGAGGCGGGGGGAGGCCGCAATGAGCAGTTCTTC. Translated, it gives CASGEAGGGRNEQFF.

The V and J genes are TRBV19 and TRBJ1-5; D perhaps matches TRBD1 (6 bases). The V and J ends lost 6 bases and 7 bases respectively, with 13 bases between them. The germline V gene encodes CDR1 LNHDA and CDR2 SQIVND (reference sequence). This CDR3 region has 13 residues. In nucleotides, the CDR3 is TGTGCCAGTAGAGGGGCAGGGGAACAGCCCCAGCATTTT. Translated: CASRGAGEQPQHF.

The rearrangement joins TRBV29-1 to TRBJ2-1; TRBD1 agrees at 10 bases. The CDR3 consists of 14 residues. V lost 5 bases and J lost 1; bases outside the gene matches: 2. Germline V lookup: CDR1 SQVTM, CDR2 ANQGSEA. In DNA, the CDR3 is TGCAGCGTTAAGGGACAGGGGTCCTACAATGAGCAGTTCTTC. This gives the protein CSVKGQGSYNEQFF.

V gene TRBV28 combines with J gene TRBJ1-1, with D hard to call. In germline, CDR1 is MDHEN, CDR2 SYDVKM. The ends were cut back, 5 bases at V and 2 bases at J, with 15 bases in the middle. CDR3 size: 15 residues. CDR3 DNA: TGTGCCAGCAGTCCCTCCTCTATCGGTAACACTGAAGCTTTCTTT. Translating gives CASSPSSIGNTEAFF.

This chain connects TRBV5-1 to TRBJ2-7, with a tentative D call TRBD2 (5 bases). CDR1 is SGHRS, CDR2 YFSETQ, per germline. This CDR3 has 14 amino acids. V lost 1 base and J lost 7, with 15 bases in between. The CDR3 reads CASSLRTFPGEQYF. DNA for the CDR3: TGCGCCAGCAGCTTGAGGACCTTTCCGGGGGAGCAGTACTTC.

The rearrangement links TRBV18 to TRBJ2-7, with D uncertain. The CDR3 is made up of 12 amino acids. Germline CDR1 KGHSH, CDR2 LQKENI. V was trimmed by 3 bases and J by 3 bases, leaving 6 bases between them. CDR3 loop: CASSPVGYEQYF. CDR3 in DNA: TGTGCCAGCTCACCGGTCGGCTACGAGCAGTACTTC. The full variable domain, in which reference TRBV18 and TRBJ2-7 provide the parts outside the CDR3, is NAGVMQNPRHLVRRRGQEARLRCSPMKGHSHVYWYRQLPEEGLKFMVYLQKENIIDESGMPKERFSAEFPKEGPSILRIQQVVRGDSAAYFCASSPVGYEQYFGPGTRLTVT.

The rearrangement uses TRBV7-6 and TRBJ2-2; no firm D call. The CDR3 extends over 13 amino acids. Trimming cost V 4 bases and J 6 bases, with 9 bases left between them. Germline CDR1 SGHVS, CDR2 FNYEAQ. CDR3 in DNA: TGTGCCAGCAGCTCTCTTTTTTCCGGGGAGCTGTTTTTT. Its protein is CASSSLFSGELFF.

This chain's CDR3 is CAWSSNGGQGGQPQHF. DNA of the CDR3: TGTGCCTGGAGCTCAAACGGAGGACAGGGAGGTCAGCCCCAGCATTTT. The chain has TRBV30 and TRBJ1-5; TRBD1 agrees at 8 bases. CDR3 length equals 16 residues. Germline CDR1 reads GTSNPN; CDR2 reads SVGIG (reference sequence). Trimming took 3 bases from V and 6 from J; bases not matched to a gene: 13.

The chain employs TRBV11-2 and TRBJ2-5; D may be TRBD2 (5 bases). Germline lookup yields CDR1 SGHAT and CDR2 FQNNGV. The ends were cut back, 3 bases at V and 7 bases at J, with 21 bases in the middle. The CDR3 covers 16 residues. In DNA form, the CDR3 reads TGTGCCAGCAGCTTTCGGGAACCGGGGTCCGTGGGGACCCAGTACTTC. As protein: CASSFREPGSVGTQYF.

The genes are TRBV18 and TRBJ1-1, with TRBD1 matching 11 bases. Germline assignment: CDR1 KGHSH and CDR2 LQKENI. Trimming took 5 bases from V and 4 from J; bases not matched to a gene: 9. This CDR3 is built from 16 residues. Written as DNA, the CDR3 is TGTGCCAGCTCAGGGGGACAGGGGGGAAGAGGCACTGAAGCTTTCTTT. Translation gives CASSGGQGGRGTEAFF.

The rearrangement joins TRBV18 to TRBJ2-1; weak D call: TRBD2 (6 bases). The CDR3 is 16 residues long. Trimming stripped 3 bases from V and 6 bases from J, with 18 bases between. Germline lookup yields CDR1 KGHSH and CDR2 LQKENI. The DNA for the CDR3 is TGTGCCAGCTCACCTTCCGGGACTCTCGCCCGCAATGAGCAGTTCTTC. Its protein product is CASSPSGTLARNEQFF. Full variable domain (remainder filled in from reference TRBV18 and TRBJ2-1): NAGVMQNPRHLVRRRGQEARLRCSPMKGHSHVYWYRQLPEEGLKFMVYLQKENIIDESGMPKERFSAEFPKEGPSILRIQQVVRGDSAAYFCASSPSGTLARNEQFFGPGTRLTVL.

J is TRBJ1-4 and V is TRBV30, with D unclear. This CDR3 is built from 12 residues. Trimming removed 5 bases at V and 8 bases at J, with 12 bases between. Germline V gene data show CDR1 as GTSNPN and CDR2 as SVGIG (reference sequence). The DNA for the CDR3 is TGTGCCTGGGGTCGGGATGGGGAAAAACTGTTTTTT. This codes for CAWGRDGEKLFF.

The genes are TRBV25-1 and TRBJ2-5; 8 positions match TRBD2. The V segment lost 3 bases and the J segment 2 bases; nucleotides outside the gene matches: 5. Germline CDR1 reads MGHDK; CDR2 reads SYGVNS. This CDR3 is 15 amino acids long. Written as DNA, the CDR3 is TGTGCCAGCAGTGATCAGACTAGCGCACAAGAGACCCAGTACTTC. Encoded protein: CASSDQTSAQETQYF.

This chain joins TRBV5-1 and TRBJ2-7; possibly TRBD2 for D (6 bases). The CDR3 has 15 residues. The V and J ends lost 1 base and 2 bases respectively, with 13 bases between them. Germline V gene data show CDR1 as SGHRS and CDR2 as YFSETQ. CDR3 region: CASSLRSGGAYEQYF. CDR3 DNA: TGCGCCAGCAGCTTGAGATCGGGCGGGGCCTACGAGCAGTACTTC.

The chain links TRBV27 to TRBJ2-1; 7 nucleotides line up with TRBD1. Germline CDR1 is MNHEY and CDR2 is SMNVEV (reference sequence). The J segment lost 0 bases and the V segment lost 6 bases, leaving 5 bases of the junction unmatched. The CDR3 consists of 15 residues. CDR3 loop: CASRYEGASYNEQFF. The DNA for the CDR3 is TGTGCCAGCAGATATGAGGGGGCCTCCTACAATGAGCAGTTCTTC.

V and J are TRBV30 and TRBJ2-1, with 10 bases fitting TRBD2. This CDR3 has 15 amino acids. CDR1 and CDR2 from the germline V gene are GTSNPN and SVGIG (reference sequence). Trimming at V came to 2 bases and at J to 9 bases, leaving 10 bases not matched to a gene. The CDR3, as DNA: TGTGCCTGGAGTACCGGAGCGGGAGGGCACGCTGAGCAGTTCTTC. This sequence encodes CAWSTGAGGHAEQFF.

V gene TRBV10-3 combines with J gene TRBJ1-2, with 7 bases lining up with TRBD1. This CDR3 spans 18 amino acids. The trim removed 2 bases at V and 4 bases at J, leaving 16 bases unmatched. Germline V gives CDR1 ENHRY, CDR2 SYGVKD. The CDR3 DNA is TGTGCCATCAGTGAGCAAAAACTCGACAGGGTGGGAGGCTATGGCTACACCTTC. It encodes CAISEQKLDRVGGYGYTF.

V gene TRBV28 combines with J gene TRBJ2-7, with TRBD1 matching over 10 bases. V lost 3 bases and J lost 6; bases outside the gene matches: 8. The CDR3 runs 15 residues. Per germline, CDR1 MDHEN and CDR2 SYDVKM. Here the CDR3 reads CASSFLDRGVGEQYF. The CDR3 DNA is TGTGCCAGCAGTTTTTTGGACAGGGGGGTTGGCGAGCAGTACTTC.

The gene calls are TRBV28 and TRBJ1-2, with a tentative D call TRBD1 (6 bases). The germline V and J ends were trimmed by 6 bases and 3 bases, with 11 bases remaining between them. Looked up from germline, CDR1 is MDHEN and CDR2 is SYDVKM. The CDR3 has 13 amino acids. CDR3 sequence reads: CASRGGGDYGYTF. As DNA, the CDR3 is TGTGCCAGCAGGGGAGGGGGGGACTATGGCTACACCTTC.

The rearrangement uses TRBV7-9 and TRBJ2-5; no reliable D call. Germline CDR1 reads SEHNR; CDR2 reads FQNEAQ (reference sequence). Trimming pared 5 bases from V and 2 bases from J, leaving 15 bases between. This CDR3 is 15 amino acids long. The CDR3 protein is CASSHTSQDQETQYF. Here the CDR3 DNA reads TGTGCCAGCAGCCATACGAGCCAGGATCAAGAGACCCAGTACTTC. Variable domain in full (rest from reference TRBV7-9 and TRBJ2-5): DTGVSQNPRHKITKRGQNVTFRCDPISEHNRLYWYRQTLGQGPEFLTYFQNEAQLEKSRLLSDRFSAERPKGSFSTLEIQRTEQGDSAMYLCASSHTSQDQETQYFGPGTRLLVL.

The genes are TRBV19 and TRBJ2-1; 10 bases match TRBD2. Losses at the gene ends were 3 bases for V and 4 bases for J; bases not matched to a gene: 12. Germline V CDR1 and CDR2: LNHDA, SQIVND (reference sequence). The CDR3 extends over 18 amino acids. The CDR3 nucleotides read TGTGCCAGTAGTATTGGGGCTAGCGGGAGCTCTAGGTACAATGAGCAGTTCTTC. Translated, it gives CASSIGASGSSRYNEQFF.

The chain employs TRBV27 and TRBJ2-3; 7 bases map to TRBD2. In germline, CDR1 is MNHEY, CDR2 SMNVEV (reference sequence). The V and J ends lost 2 bases and 4 bases, in that order; junction bases with no gene match: 3. The CDR3 has 14 residues. The CDR3 region is CASSLTGGSDTQYF. DNA of the CDR3: TGTGCCAGCAGTTTAACGGGAGGATCAGATACGCAGTATTTT.

V gene TRBV19 combines with J gene TRBJ1-1, with 8 bases matching TRBD1. CDR3 length equals 13 residues. J was trimmed by 4 bases and V by 6 bases; bases with no gene match: 4. Germline values: CDR1 LNHDA, CDR2 SQIVND (reference sequence). CDR3 residues: CASSYRGTTEAFF. CDR3 DNA sequence: TGTGCCAGTAGCTACAGGGGGACCACTGAAGCTTTCTTT.

The rearrangement joins TRBV5-1 to TRBJ1-2, with D possibly being TRBD1 (5 bases). CDR3 length equals 16 residues. V lost 2 bases and J 3 bases, leaving 17 bases between the germline ends. Germline values: CDR1 SGHRS, CDR2 YFSETQ. CDR3 sequence reads: CASSFDPGVLDYGYTF. CDR3 nucleotides: TGCGCCAGCAGCTTTGATCCGGGGGTCCTGGACTATGGCTACACCTTC.

The V call is TRBV29-1, the J call TRBJ1-4, with no clear D. Germline V lookup: CDR1 SQVTM, CDR2 ANQGSEA. The CDR3 sequence is 11 residues long. V shed 1 base and J shed 7 bases, with 4 bases lying between them. In nucleotides, the CDR3 is TGCAGCGTTGAAGTCCTTGAAAAACTGTTTTTT. Protein product: CSVEVLEKLFF.

This chain links TRBV5-6 with TRBJ1-1; D unresolved. This CDR3 region has 15 residues. Trimming pared 4 bases from V and 1 base from J, leaving 14 bases between. Germline V gives CDR1 SGHDT, CDR2 YYEEEE. The CDR3 reads CASSRRTEKNTEAFF. The CDR3 region has the DNA TGTGCCAGCAGCCGTCGTACAGAGAAGAACACTGAAGCTTTCTTT.

The chain recombines TRBV6-6 with TRBJ2-3; 9 bases fit TRBD2. This CDR3 is 16 amino acids long. Trimming at V came to 9 bases and at J to 0 bases, leaving 10 bases not matched to a gene. Germline assignment: CDR1 MNHNY and CDR2 SVGAGI (reference sequence). Here the CDR3 DNA reads TGTGCCAGTCTAAGGGGGAGCGGGGGGAGCACAGATACGCAGTATTTT. Protein: CASLRGSGGSTDTQYF.

The chain carries TRBV27 and TRBJ1-2; maybe TRBD1 (5 bases). Germline lookup yields CDR1 MNHEY and CDR2 SMNVEV (reference sequence). The CDR3 sequence is 14 residues long. V was clipped by 3 bases and J by 8 bases, with 16 bases between them. Written as DNA, the CDR3 is TGTGCCAGCAGTTTGGCGGGGGGGAGAAGGGGCTACACCTTC. This encodes CASSLAGGRRGYTF.

V and J are TRBV18 and TRBJ2-7; TRBD1 aligns across 9 bases. The CDR3 has 14 residues. In germline, CDR1 is KGHSH, CDR2 LQKENI. V shed 3 bases and J 6 bases; nucleotides not matched to a gene: 6. The CDR3 protein is CASSPGTGLPEQYF. CDR3 DNA sequence: TGTGCCAGCTCACCCGGGACAGGGTTACCCGAGCAGTACTTC.